This TCR beta chain was recorded in a study of blood T cell repertoires in COVID-19. Whole-study context: Samples taken during acute and convalescent COVID-19 were collected in the United States, Italy and Spain. T cells, B-cell-depleted T cells, or PBMCs supplied cDNA or gDNA.

Germline loops: CDR1 SNHLY, CDR2 FYNNEI. The V and J ends lost 1 base and 2 bases, in that order; junction bases with no gene match: 8. The CDR3 runs 16 residues. In the source study's methods: Quantification of nucleated cells was approximated via reference gene primer amplification. The repertoire was sequenced with immunoSEQ multiplex PCR; TCRdb's copy has only in-frame clones and lacks some. V, J and clone size were drawn from that table, and D and trimming were deduced from the DNA. The sample records roughly 300,000 clones, nearly 90% being singletons. The sequenced sample consisted of peripheral blood. The J gene is TRBJ2-7, the V gene TRBV2; 7 bases map to TRBD1. This receptor was taken from a man aged 18 to 30 with active or convalescent COVID-19. The CDR3 here is CASSEVNRGPTYEQYF. The CDR3 DNA reads TGTGCCAGCAGTGAAGTAAACAGGGGTCCCACCTACGAGCAGTACTTC.